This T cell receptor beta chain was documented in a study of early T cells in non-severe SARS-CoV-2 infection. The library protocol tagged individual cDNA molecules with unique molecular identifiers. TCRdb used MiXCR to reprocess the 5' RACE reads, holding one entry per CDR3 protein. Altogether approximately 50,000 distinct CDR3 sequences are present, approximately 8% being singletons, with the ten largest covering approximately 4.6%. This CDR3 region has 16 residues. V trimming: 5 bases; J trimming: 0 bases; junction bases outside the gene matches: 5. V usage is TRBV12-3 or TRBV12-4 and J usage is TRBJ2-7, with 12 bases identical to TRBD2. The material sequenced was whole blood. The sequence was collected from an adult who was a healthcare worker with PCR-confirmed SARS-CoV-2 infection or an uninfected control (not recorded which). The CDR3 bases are TGTGCCAGCAGTCGGACTAGCGGGACCATCTCCTACGAGCAGTACTTC. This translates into CASSRTSGTISYEQYF.